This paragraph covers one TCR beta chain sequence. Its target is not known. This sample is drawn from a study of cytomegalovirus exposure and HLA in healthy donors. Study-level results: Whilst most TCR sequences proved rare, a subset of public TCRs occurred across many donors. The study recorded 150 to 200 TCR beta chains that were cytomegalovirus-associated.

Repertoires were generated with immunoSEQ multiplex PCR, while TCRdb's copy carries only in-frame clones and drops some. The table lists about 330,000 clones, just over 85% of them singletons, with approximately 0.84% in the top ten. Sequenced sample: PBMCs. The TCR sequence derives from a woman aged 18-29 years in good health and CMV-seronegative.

CDR3 protein: CASSPPRGRNEQYF. The CDR3 bases are TGTGCCAGCAGTCCCCCTCGGGGGAGAAACGAGCAGTACTTC. This chain joins TRBV27 and TRBJ2-7; weak D call: TRBD2 (6 bases). The CDR3 runs to 14 residues. From germline, CDR1 is MNHEY and CDR2 SMNVEV (reference sequence). The V end was cut by 5 bases, the J end by 5 bases, with 16 bases between.